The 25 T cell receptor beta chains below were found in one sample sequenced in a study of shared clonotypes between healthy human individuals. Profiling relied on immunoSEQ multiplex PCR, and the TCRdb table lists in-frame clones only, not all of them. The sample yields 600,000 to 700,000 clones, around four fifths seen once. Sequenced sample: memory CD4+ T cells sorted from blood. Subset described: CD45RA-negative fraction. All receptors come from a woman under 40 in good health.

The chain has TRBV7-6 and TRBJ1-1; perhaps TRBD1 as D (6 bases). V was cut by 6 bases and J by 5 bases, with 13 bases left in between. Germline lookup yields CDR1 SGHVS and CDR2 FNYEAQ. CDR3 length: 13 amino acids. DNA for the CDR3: TGTGCCAGCAGTCGACAGGCGTGGACTGAAGCTTTCTTT. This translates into CASSRQAWTEAFF. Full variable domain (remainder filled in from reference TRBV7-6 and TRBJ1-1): GAGVSQSPRYKVTKRGQDVALRCDPISGHVSLYWYRQALGQGPEFLTYFNYEAQQDKSGLPNDRFSAERPEGSISTLTIQRTEQRDSAMYRCASSRQAWTEAFFGQGTRLTVV.

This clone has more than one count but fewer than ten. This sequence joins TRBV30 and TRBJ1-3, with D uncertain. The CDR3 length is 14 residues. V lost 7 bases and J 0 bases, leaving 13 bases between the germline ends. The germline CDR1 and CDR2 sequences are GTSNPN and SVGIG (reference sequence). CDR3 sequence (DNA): TGTGCCTCCGCTCCGGTTATCTCTGGAAACACCATATATTTT. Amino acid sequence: CASAPVISGNTIYF.

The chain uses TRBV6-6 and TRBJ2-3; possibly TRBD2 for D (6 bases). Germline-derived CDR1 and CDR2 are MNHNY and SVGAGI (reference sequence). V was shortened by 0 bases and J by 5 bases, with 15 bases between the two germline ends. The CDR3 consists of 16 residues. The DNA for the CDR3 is TGTGCCAGCAGTTACTCTCGAGGGGTGGGGGGAGATACGCAGTATTTT. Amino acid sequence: CASSYSRGVGGDTQYF.

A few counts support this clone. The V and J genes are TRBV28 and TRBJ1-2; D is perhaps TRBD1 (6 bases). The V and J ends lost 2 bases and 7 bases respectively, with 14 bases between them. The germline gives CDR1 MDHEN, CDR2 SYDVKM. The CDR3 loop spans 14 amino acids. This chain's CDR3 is CASSLQTGSSGYTF. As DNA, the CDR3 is TGTGCCAGCAGTTTACAAACAGGGTCTAGTGGCTACACCTTC.

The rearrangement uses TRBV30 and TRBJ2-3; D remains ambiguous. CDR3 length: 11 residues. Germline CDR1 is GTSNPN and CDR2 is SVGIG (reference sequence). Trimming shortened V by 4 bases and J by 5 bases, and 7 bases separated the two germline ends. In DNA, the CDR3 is TGTGCCTGGAAGGCAGTAGATACGCAGTATTTT. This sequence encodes CAWKAVDTQYF.

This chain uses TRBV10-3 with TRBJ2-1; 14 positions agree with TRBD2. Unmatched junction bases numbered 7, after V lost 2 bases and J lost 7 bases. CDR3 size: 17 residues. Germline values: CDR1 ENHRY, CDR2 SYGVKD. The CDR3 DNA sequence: TGTGCCATCAGTGAGGGAGGGACTAGCGGGAGTCGGAATGAGCAGTTCTTC. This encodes CAISEGGTSGSRNEQFF.

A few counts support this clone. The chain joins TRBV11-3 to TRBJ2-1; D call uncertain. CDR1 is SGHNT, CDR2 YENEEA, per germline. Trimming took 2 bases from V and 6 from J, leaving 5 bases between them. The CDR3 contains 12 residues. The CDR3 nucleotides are TGTGCCAGCAGCTTACGGAGCAATGAGCAGTTCTTC. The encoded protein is CASSLRSNEQFF.

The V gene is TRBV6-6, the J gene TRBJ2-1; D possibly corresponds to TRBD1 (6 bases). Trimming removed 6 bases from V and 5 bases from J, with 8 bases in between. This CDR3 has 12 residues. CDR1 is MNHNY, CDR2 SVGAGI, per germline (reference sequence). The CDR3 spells CASRRQDNEQFF. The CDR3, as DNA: TGTGCCAGCAGACGACAGGACAATGAGCAGTTCTTC.

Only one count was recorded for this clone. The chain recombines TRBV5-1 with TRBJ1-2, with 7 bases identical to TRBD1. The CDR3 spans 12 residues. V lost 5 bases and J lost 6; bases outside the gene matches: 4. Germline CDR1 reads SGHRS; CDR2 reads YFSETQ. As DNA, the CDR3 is TGCGCCAGCAGACAGGACAGGAATGGCTACACCTTC. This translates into CASRQDRNGYTF. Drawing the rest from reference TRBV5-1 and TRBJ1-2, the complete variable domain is KAGVTQTPRYLIKTRGQQVTLSCSPISGHRSVSWYQQTPGQGLQFLFEYFSETQRNKGNFPGRFSGRQFSNSRSEMNVSTLELGDSALYLCASRQDRNGYTFGSGTRLTVV.

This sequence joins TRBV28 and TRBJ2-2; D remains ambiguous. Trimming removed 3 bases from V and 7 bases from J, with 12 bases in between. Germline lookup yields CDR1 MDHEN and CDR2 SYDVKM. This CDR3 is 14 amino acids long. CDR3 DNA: TGTGCCAGCAGTTTGGCGGCCCGCCGCGGGGAGCTGTTTTTT. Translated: CASSLAARRGELFF.

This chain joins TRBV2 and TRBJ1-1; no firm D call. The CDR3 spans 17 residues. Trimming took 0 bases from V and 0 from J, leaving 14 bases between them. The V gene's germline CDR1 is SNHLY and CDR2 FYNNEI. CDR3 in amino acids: CASSEARAGPMNTEAFF. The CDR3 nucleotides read TGTGCCAGCAGTGAAGCGCGGGCAGGACCGATGAACACTGAAGCTTTCTTT.

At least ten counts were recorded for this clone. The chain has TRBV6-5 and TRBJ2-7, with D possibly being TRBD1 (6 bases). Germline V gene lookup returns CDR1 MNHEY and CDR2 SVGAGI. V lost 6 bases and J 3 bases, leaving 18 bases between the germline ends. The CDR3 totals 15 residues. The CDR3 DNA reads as TGTGCCAGCAGCCAACCCGGGACATGGATCTACGAGCAGTACTTC. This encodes CASSQPGTWIYEQYF.

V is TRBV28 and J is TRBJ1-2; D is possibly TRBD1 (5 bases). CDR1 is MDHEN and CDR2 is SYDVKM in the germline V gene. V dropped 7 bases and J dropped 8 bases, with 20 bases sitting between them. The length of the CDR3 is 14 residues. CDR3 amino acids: CASTTPGTSKGYTF. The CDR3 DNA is TGTGCCAGCACTACCCCCGGGACCTCGAAGGGCTACACCTTC.

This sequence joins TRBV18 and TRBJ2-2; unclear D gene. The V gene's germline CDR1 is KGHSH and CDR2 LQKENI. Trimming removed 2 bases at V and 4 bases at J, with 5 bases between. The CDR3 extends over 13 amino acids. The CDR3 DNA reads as TGTGCCAGCTCACCAGACTCCACCGGGGAGCTGTTTTTT. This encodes CASSPDSTGELFF.

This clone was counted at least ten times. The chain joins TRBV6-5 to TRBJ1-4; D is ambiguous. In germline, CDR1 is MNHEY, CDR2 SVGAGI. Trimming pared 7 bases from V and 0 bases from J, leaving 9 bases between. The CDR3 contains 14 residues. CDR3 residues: CASTSTATNEKLFF. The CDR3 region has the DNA TGTGCCAGCACCTCGACGGCAACTAATGAAAAACTGTTTTTT.

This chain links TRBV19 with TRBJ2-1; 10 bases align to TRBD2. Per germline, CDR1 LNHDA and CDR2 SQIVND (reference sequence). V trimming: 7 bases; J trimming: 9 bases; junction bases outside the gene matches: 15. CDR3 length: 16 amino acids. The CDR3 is CASTPSWLAGVTEQFF. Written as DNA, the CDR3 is TGTGCCAGTACCCCGTCTTGGCTAGCGGGAGTTACTGAGCAGTTCTTC.

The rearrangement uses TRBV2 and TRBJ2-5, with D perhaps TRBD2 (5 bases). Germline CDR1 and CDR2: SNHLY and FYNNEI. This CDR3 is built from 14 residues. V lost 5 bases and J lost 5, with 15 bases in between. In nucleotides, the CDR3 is TGTGCCAGCAGTCTTCGTGGGAGAAGGGAGACCCAGTACTTC. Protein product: CASSLRGRRETQYF.

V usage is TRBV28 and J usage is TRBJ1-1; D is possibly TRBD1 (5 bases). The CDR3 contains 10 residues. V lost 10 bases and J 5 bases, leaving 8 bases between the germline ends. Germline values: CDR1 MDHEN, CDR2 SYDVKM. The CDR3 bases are TGTGCCACCAGGGAAACTGAAGCTTTCTTT. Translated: CATRETEAFF.

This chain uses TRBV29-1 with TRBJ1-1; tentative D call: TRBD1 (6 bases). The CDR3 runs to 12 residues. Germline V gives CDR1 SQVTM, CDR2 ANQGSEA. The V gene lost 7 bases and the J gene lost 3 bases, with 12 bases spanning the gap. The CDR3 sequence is CSAGEGDTEAFF. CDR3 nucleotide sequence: TGCAGCGCAGGGGAGGGGGACACTGAAGCTTTCTTT.

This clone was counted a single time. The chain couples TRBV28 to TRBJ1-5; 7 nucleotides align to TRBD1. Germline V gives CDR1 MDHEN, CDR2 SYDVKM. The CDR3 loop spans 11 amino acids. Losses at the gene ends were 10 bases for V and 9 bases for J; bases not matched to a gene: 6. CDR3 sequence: CATQGRGPQHF. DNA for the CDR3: TGTGCCACACAGGGGAGAGGGCCCCAGCATTTT. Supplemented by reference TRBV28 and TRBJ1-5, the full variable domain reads DVKVTQSSRYLVKRTGEKVFLECVQDMDHENMFWYRQDPGLGLRLIYFSYDVKMKEKGDIPEGYSVSREKKERFSLILESASTNQTSMYLCATQGRGPQHFGDGTRLSIL.

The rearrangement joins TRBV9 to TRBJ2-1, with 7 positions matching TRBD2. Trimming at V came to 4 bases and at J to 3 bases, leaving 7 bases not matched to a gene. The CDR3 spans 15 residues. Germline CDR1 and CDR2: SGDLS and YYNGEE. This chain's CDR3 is CASSLLLADYNEQFF. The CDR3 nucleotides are TGTGCCAGCAGCCTCCTTCTAGCGGACTACAATGAGCAGTTCTTC.

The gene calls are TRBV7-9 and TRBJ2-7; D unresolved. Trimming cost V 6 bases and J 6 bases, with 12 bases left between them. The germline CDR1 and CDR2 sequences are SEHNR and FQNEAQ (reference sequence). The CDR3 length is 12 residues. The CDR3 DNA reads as TGTGCCAGCAGTTTTTTAGGGCCCGAGCAGTACTTC. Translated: CASSFLGPEQYF.

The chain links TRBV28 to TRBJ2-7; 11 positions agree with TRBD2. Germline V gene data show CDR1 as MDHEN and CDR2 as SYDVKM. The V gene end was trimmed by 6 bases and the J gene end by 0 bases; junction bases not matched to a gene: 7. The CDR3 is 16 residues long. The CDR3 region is CASRLPTSGDSYEQYF. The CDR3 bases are TGTGCCAGCAGGCTACCGACTAGCGGGGACTCCTACGAGCAGTACTTC.

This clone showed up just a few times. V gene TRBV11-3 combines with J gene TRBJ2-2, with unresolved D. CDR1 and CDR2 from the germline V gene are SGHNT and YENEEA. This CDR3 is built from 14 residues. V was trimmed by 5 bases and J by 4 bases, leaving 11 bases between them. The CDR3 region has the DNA TGTGCCAGCAGCCCGCGGACCCGCACCGGGGAGCTGTTTTTT. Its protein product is CASSPRTRTGELFF.

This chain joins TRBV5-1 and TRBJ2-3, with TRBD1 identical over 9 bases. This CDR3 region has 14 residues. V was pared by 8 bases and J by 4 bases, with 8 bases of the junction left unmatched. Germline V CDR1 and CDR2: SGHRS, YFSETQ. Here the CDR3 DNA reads TGCGCCAGTAAGGGACAGGGACCCGCAGATACGCAGTATTTT. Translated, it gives CASKGQGPADTQYF.